The rows below give T cell receptor beta chains drawn from one sample of a study of CD8 T cells in Susac syndrome. In TCRdb, the immunoSEQ multiplex PCR reads were re-called with MiXCR into one record per CDR3 protein. The sample includes 210,000 or so distinct CDR3 sequences, around 93% of them seen just once. Input material: CD4+ T cells from PBMCs. The receptors were sampled from a human donor with Susac syndrome. The CDR3 runs from the conserved cysteine through the conserved F or W. The order of the fields is clone size, D gene, J gene, V gene, CDR3 DNA, CDR3 protein. A D gene is named only where the DNA matches it firmly. The size of a clone is reported for some rows only, either as once, few or many, or as a class for expanded clones.

>NA|NA|TRBJ1-1|TRBV6-5
TGTGCCAGCAGCCCTGGGACGAATGAAGCTTTCTTT
CASSPGTNEAFF
>NA|NA|TRBJ2-7|TRBV4-3
TGCGCCAGCAGCCAAGATGGGGTCCTCGAGCAGTACTTC
CASSQDGVLEQYF
>NA|NA|TRBJ2-1|TRBV20-1
TGCAGTGCTAGAGTAACAGGGCGAGACAATGAGCAGTTCTTC
CSARVTGRDNEQFF
>NA|NA|TRBJ1-1|TRBV4-1
TGCGCCAGCAGCCGAGGGGTTTTGAACACTGAAGCTTTCTTT
CASSRGVLNTEAFF
>NA|NA|TRBJ1-2|TRBV4-2
TGTGCCAGCAGCCAAGGGAGCGAGGGCTCTGGTGGCTACACCTTC
CASSQGSEGSGGYTF
>NA|TRBD2|TRBJ2-3|TRBV6-1
TGTGCCAGCAGGAGGAGGCTAGCGGGGGTTCGGGGCACAGATACGCAGTATTTT
CASRRRLAGVRGTDTQYF
>NA|NA|TRBJ2-1|TRBV29-1
TGCAGTGGCGAGGGTCATGAGCAGTTCTTC
CSGEGHEQFF
>NA|TRBD1|TRBJ1-1|TRBV29-1
TGCAGCGTTGAAGAGGCAGGGGGGAGAGGCGCTGAAGCTTTCTTT
CSVEEAGGRGAEAFF
>NA|TRBD1|TRBJ2-7|TRBV28
TGTGCCAGCAGCCCACCGGGACAGGGGGTTGAGCAGTACTTC
CASSPPGQGVEQYF
>NA|NA|TRBJ2-7|TRBV6-5
TGTGCCAGCAGCCGCGGTTTCCACGAGCAGTACTTC
CASSRGFHEQYF
>NA|NA|TRBJ1-2|TRBV12-3/TRBV12-4
TGTGCCAGCAGGGCCAGGGCAGGGGATGAGGGCTACACCTTC
CASRARAGDEGYTF
>NA|NA|TRBJ2-3|TRBV6-2/TRBV6-3
TGTGCCAGCAACAATGGGAAGGGGGGCGTCCCCGGCACAGATACGCAGTATTTT
CASNNGKGGVPGTDTQYF
>once|NA|TRBJ1-5|TRBV2
TGTGCCAGCAGTGCCATGCGACGGTTCGATCAGCCCCAGCATTTT
CASSAMRRFDQPQHF
>NA|TRBD2|TRBJ2-5|TRBV7-8
TGTGCCAGCAGCTTATGGGCTAGCGGGGGAGGGGAGACCCAGTACTTC
CASSLWASGGGETQYF
>once|NA|TRBJ1-2|TRBV4-3
TGCGCCAGCAGCCAAGACTCTGGGGGTGATGGCTACACCTTC
CASSQDSGGDGYTF
>once|NA|TRBJ2-7|TRBV18
TGTGCCAGCTCACGGGAGAGGACCTACGAGCAGTACTTC
CASSRERTYEQYF
>NA|TRBD1|TRBJ1-1|TRBV10-3
TGTGCCATCAGCCCCGACAGGGGAATGAACACTGAAGCTTTCTTT
CAISPDRGMNTEAFF
>NA|TRBD2|TRBJ2-3|TRBV7-9
TGTGCCAGCAGCCGCGGGGGGGTAGGAGCAGATACGCAGTATTTT
CASSRGGVGADTQYF
>NA|NA|TRBJ2-1|TRBV6-5
TGTGCCAGCAGTTACGGGGTGATTGGGGGGCGCGGAAATGAGCAGTTCTTC
CASSYGVIGGRGNEQFF
>NA|TRBD1|TRBJ2-7|TRBV6-5
TGTGCCAGCAGCCCTCCGGGACAGAGCTCCTACGAGCAGTACTTC
CASSPPGQSSYEQYF
>NA|NA|TRBJ1-2|TRBV6-6
TGTGCCAGCACCGCGATCTATAACTATGGCTACACCTTC
CASTAIYNYGYTF
>NA|NA|TRBJ1-2|TRBV2
TGTGCCAGCAGTGAAGAGGGAGGAGGCTATGGCTACACCTTC
CASSEEGGGYGYTF
>NA|TRBD1|TRBJ2-2|TRBV6-2/TRBV6-3
TGTGCCAGCAGTCCCACGGGGACAGGGGCCGGGGAGCTGTTTTTT
CASSPTGTGAGELFF
>NA|NA|TRBJ1-1|TRBV9
TGTGCCAGCAGCGTGGTCCAGGGTAAGGTCACTGAAGCTTTCTTT
CASSVVQGKVTEAFF
>NA|NA|TRBJ1-2|TRBV3-1
TGTGCCAGCAGCCAACGGTTCCCTAACTATGGCTACACCTTC
CASSQRFPNYGYTF
>once|TRBD2|TRBJ2-1|TRBV10-2
TGCGCCAGCAGTGGGGCCCTAGCGGGGACCTACAATGAGCAGTTCTTC
CASSGALAGTYNEQFF
>few|TRBD2|TRBJ2-1|TRBV6-5
TGTGCCAGCAGTTACTGGACTAGCGGGGGGCCCGGTCAGCAGTTCTTC
CASSYWTSGGPGQQFF
>NA|NA|TRBJ1-1|TRBV20-1
TGCAGTGCCCCTAGATCCAGGGCGTGGATGAACACTGAAGCTTTCTTT
CSAPRSRAWMNTEAFF
>NA|NA|TRBJ1-2|TRBV5-1
TGCGCCAGCAGAATCGGGACGGACTATGGCTACACCTTC
CASRIGTDYGYTF
>NA|NA|TRBJ1-4|TRBV11-2
TGTGCCAGCAGCTTAGAGAATCTTAATGAAAAACTGTTTTTT
CASSLENLNEKLFF
>NA|NA|TRBJ1-4|TRBV12-3/TRBV12-4
TGTGCCAGCAGTTTATTATCCGGGGAAGGTGAAAAACTGTTTTTT
CASSLLSGEGEKLFF
>NA|TRBD2|TRBJ2-7|TRBV28
TGTGCCAGCGGATCTAGCGGGGGGGCCTACGAGCAGTACTTC
CASGSSGGAYEQYF
>NA|TRBD2|TRBJ2-7|TRBV10-3
TGTGCCGCCGCGGGGGTCTCCTACGAGCAGTACTTC
CAAAGVSYEQYF
>NA|TRBD1|TRBJ2-7|TRBV6-2/TRBV6-3
TGTGCCAGCAAGGGTGGACAGGGTCAGCAGTACTTC
CASKGGQGQQYF
>NA|NA|TRBJ2-5|TRBV30
TGTGCCTGGAGTGTTGGGGGTGGAGAGACCCAGTACTTC
CAWSVGGGETQYF
>NA|NA|TRBJ1-1|TRBV15
TGTGCCACCAGCAGAGATGCCTTGGGACTGCAGAACACTGAAGCTTTCTTT
CATSRDALGLQNTEAFF
>NA|TRBD2|TRBJ2-3|TRBV30
TGTGCCTGGAGCGGACTAGCGGTGCCCACAGATACGCAGTATTTT
CAWSGLAVPTDTQYF
>NA|NA|TRBJ1-1|TRBV29-1
TGCAGCGTTGCAGGGCTGATGAACACTGAAGCTTTCTTT
CSVAGLMNTEAFF
>NA|TRBD2|TRBJ2-7|TRBV9
TGTGCCAGCAGCGTAGCGAGCGGGGGGGCCTTCGAGCAGTACTTC
CASSVASGGAFEQYF